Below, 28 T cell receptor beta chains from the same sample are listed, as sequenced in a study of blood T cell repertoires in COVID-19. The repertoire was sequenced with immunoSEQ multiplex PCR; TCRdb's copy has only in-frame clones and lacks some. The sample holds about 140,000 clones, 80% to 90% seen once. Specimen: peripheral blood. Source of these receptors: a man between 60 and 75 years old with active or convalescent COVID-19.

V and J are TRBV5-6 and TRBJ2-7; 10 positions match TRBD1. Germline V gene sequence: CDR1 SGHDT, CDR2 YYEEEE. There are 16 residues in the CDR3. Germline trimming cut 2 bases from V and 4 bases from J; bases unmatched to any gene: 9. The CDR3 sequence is CASSLGTGALVYEQYF. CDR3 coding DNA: TGTGCCAGCAGCTTAGGGACAGGGGCTTTAGTTTACGAGCAGTACTTC.

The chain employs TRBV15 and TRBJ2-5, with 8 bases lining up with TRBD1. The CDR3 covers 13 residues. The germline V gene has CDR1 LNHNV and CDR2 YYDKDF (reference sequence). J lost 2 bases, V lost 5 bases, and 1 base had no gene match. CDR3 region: CATSDRGQETQYF. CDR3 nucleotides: TGTGCCACCAGCGACAGGGGACAAGAGACCCAGTACTTC. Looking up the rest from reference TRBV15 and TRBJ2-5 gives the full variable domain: DAMVIQNPRYQVTQFGKPVTLSCSQTLNHNVMYWYQQKSSQAPKLLFHYYDKDFNNEADTPDNFQSRRPNTSFCFLDIRSPGLGDTAMYLCATSDRGQETQYFGPGTRLLVL.

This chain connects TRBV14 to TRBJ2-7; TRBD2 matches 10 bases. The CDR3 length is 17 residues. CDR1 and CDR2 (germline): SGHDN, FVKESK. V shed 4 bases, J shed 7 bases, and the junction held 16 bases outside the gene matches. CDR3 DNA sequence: TGTGCCAGCAGCCTCACCAAGGGAGCGGGAGGGTTTGAAGAGCAGTACTTC. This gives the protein CASSLTKGAGGFEEQYF.

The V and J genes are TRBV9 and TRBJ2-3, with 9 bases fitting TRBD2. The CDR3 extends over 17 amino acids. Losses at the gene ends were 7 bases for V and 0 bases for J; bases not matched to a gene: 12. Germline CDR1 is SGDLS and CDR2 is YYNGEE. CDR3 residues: CASALASGRSSTDTQYF. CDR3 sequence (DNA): TGTGCCAGCGCGCTCGCCAGCGGGAGGTCTAGCACAGATACGCAGTATTTT. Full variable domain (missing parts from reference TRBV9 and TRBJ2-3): DSGVTQTPKHLITATGQRVTLRCSPRSGDLSVYWYQQSLDQGLQFLIQYYNGEERAKGNILERFSAQQFPDLHSELNLSSLELGDSALYFCASALASGRSSTDTQYFGPGTRLTVL.

The CDR3 DNA reads TGTGCCAGCAGTTATTACAAGGGGACAGTTAACACTGAAGCTTTCTTT. Its translation: CASSYYKGTVNTEAFF. The chain carries TRBV6-5 and TRBJ1-1; 7 bases fit TRBD1. V was clipped by 3 bases and J by 2 bases; unmatched bases: 9. CDR3 length: 16 amino acids. CDR1 MNHEY and CDR2 SVGAGI come from the germline V gene.

The CDR3 reads CASSQVGTSGTEEQFF. The CDR3 DNA reads as TGTGCCAGCAGCCAAGTTGGGACTAGCGGGACGGAGGAGCAGTTCTTC. The V and J genes are TRBV4-2 and TRBJ2-1; the match to TRBD2 covers 13 bases. The CDR3 length is 16 residues. The V gene's germline CDR1 is LGHNA and CDR2 YNFKEQ. V dropped 1 base and J dropped 10; count of bases not matched to a gene: 7.

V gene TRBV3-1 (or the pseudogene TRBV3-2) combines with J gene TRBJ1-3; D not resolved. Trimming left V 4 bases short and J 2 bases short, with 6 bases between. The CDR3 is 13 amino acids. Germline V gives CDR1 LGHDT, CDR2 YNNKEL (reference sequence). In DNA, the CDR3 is TGTGCCAGCAGCCCTGACACTGGAAACACCATATATTTT. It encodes CASSPDTGNTIYF.

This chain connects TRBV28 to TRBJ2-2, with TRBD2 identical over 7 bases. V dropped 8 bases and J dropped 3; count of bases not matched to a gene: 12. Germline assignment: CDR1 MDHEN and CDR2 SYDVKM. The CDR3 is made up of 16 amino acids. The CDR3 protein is CASSPRGRGYTGELFF. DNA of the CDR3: TGTGCCAGCTCCCCCCGGGGGAGGGGTTACACCGGGGAGCTGTTTTTT.

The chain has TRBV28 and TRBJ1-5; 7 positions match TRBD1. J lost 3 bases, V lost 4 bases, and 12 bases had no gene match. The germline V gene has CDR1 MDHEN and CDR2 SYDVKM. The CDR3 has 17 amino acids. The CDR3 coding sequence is TGTGCCAGCAGTTGGAACAGGGGTAACAGTGTCAATCAGCCCCAGCATTTT. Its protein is CASSWNRGNSVNQPQHF.

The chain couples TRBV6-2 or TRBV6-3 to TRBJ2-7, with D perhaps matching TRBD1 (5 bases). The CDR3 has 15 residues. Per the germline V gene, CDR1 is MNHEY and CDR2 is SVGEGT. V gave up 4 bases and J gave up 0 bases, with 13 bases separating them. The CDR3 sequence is CASSSQDTRSYEQYF. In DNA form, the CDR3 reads TGTGCCAGCAGTTCGCAGGACACCCGCTCCTACGAGCAGTACTTC.

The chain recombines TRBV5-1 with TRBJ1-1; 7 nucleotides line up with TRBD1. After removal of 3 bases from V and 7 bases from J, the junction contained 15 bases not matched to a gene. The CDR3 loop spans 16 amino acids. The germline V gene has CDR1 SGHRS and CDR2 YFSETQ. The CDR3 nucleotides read TGCGCCAGCAGCTGGGAATACGGGACAGCTTCACTTGAAGCTTTCTTT. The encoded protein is CASSWEYGTASLEAFF.

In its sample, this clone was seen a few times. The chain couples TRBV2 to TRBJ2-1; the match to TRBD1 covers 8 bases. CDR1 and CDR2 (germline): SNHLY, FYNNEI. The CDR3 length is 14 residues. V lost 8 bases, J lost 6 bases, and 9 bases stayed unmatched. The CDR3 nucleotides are TGTGCCAGCGCCCGACAGGGGATAGCCAATGAGCAGTTCTTC. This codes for CASARQGIANEQFF.

CDR3 in amino acids: CASSQEWTDRGTIYF. The CDR3 nucleotides are TGTGCCAGCAGCCAAGAATGGACAGACCGAGGCACCATATATTTT. The rearrangement joins TRBV3-1 (or the pseudogene TRBV3-2) to TRBJ1-3; possible D gene TRBD1, 6 bases. V lost 0 bases, J lost 9 bases, and 15 bases lay in between. The length of the CDR3 is 15 residues. Germline V lookup: CDR1 LGHDT, CDR2 YNNKEL (reference sequence).

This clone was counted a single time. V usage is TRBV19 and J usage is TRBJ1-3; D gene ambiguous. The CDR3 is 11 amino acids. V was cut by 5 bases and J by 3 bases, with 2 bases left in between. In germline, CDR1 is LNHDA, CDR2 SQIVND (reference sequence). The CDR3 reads CASSLGNTIYF. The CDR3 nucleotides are TGTGCCAGTAGTCTTGGAAACACCATATATTTT. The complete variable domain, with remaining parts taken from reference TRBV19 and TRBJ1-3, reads DGGITQSPKYLFRKEGQNVTLSCEQNLNHDAMYWYRQDPGQGLRLIYYSQIVNDFQKGDIAEGYSVSREKKESFPLTVTSAQKNPTAFYLCASSLGNTIYFGEGSWLTVV.

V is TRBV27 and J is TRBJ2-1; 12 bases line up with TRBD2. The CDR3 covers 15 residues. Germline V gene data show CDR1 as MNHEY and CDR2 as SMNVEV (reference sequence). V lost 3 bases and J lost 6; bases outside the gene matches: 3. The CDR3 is CASSLLAGGGNEQFF. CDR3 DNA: TGTGCCAGCAGTTTGCTAGCGGGGGGGGGCAATGAGCAGTTCTTC.

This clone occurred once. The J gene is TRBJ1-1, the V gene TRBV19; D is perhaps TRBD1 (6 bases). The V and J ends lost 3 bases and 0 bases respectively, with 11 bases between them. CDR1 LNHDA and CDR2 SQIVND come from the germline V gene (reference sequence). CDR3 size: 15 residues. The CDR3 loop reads CASSMGDTMNTEAFF. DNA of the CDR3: TGTGCCAGTAGTATGGGGGACACTATGAACACTGAAGCTTTCTTT.

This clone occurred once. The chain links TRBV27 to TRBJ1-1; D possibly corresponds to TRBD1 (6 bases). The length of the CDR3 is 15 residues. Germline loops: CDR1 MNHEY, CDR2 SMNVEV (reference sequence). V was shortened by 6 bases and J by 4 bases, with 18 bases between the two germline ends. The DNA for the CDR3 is TGTGCCAGCAGCCATGGGACAATCAGGGCCACTGAAGCTTTCTTT. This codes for CASSHGTIRATEAFF.

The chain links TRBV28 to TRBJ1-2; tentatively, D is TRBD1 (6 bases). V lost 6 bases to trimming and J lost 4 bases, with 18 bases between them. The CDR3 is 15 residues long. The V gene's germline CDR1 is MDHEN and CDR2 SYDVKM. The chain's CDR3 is CASRRKQGGGYGYTF. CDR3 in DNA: TGTGCCAGCAGGAGGAAACAGGGTGGGGGCTATGGCTACACCTTC.

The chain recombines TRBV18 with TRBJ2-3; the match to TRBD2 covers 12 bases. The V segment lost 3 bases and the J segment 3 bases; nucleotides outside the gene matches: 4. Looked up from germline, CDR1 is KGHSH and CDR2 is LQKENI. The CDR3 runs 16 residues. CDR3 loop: CASSPTSGSRTDTQYF. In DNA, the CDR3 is TGTGCCAGCTCACCGACTAGCGGGAGTAGAACAGATACGCAGTATTTT. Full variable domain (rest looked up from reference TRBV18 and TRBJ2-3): NAGVMQNPRHLVRRRGQEARLRCSPMKGHSHVYWYRQLPEEGLKFMVYLQKENIIDESGMPKERFSAEFPKEGPSILRIQQVVRGDSAAYFCASSPTSGSRTDTQYFGPGTRLTVL.

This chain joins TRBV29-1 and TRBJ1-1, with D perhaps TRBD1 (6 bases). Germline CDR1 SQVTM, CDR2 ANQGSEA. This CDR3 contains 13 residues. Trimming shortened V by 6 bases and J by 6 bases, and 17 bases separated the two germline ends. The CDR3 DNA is TGCAGCGTCGGACAGTATGAACTGGCTGAAGCTTTCTTT. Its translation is CSVGQYELAEAFF.

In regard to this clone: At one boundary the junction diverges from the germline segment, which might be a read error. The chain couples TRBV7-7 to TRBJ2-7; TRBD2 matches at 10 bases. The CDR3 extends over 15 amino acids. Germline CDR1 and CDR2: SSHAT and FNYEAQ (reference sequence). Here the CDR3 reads CASSLLAGPGYEQYF. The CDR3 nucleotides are TGTGCTAGCAGCTTACTAGCGGGACCCGGTTACGAGCAGTACTTC.

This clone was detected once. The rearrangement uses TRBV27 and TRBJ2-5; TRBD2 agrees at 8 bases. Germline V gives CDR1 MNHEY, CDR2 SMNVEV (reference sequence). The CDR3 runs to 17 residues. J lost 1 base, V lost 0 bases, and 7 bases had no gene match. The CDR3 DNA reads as TGTGCCAGCAGTTTATCCCTAGCGGGTGTAGCCCAAGAGACCCAGTACTTC. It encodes CASSLSLAGVAQETQYF.

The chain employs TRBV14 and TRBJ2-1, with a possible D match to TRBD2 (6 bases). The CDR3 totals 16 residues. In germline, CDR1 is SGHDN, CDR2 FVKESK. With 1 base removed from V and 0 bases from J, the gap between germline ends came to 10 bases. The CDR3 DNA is TGTGCCAGCAGCCAAGGAGTAGCGGTCTCCTACAATGAGCAGTTCTTC. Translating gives CASSQGVAVSYNEQFF. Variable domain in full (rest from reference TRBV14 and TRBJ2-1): EAGVTQFPSHSVIEKGQTVTLRCDPISGHDNLYWYRRVMGKEIKFLLHFVKESKQDESGMPNNRFLAERTGGTYSTLKVQPAELEDSGVYFCASSQGVAVSYNEQFFGPGTRLTVL.

The CDR3 is CASSLVASRTVYEQYF. CDR3 in DNA: TGCGCCAGCAGCTTGGTGGCCAGCCGGACAGTCTACGAGCAGTACTTC. This chain joins TRBV5-1 and TRBJ2-7; a weak D match, TRBD1 (6 bases). Germline V lookup: CDR1 SGHRS, CDR2 YFSETQ. The CDR3 is made up of 16 amino acids. Trimming took 0 bases from V and 3 from J, leaving 16 bases between them.

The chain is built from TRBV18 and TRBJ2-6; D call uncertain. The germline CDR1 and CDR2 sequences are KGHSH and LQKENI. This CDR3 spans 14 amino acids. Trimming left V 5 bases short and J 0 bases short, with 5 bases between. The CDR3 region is CASSVSSGANVLTF. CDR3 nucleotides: TGTGCCAGCTCAGTTAGCTCTGGGGCCAACGTCCTGACTTTC.

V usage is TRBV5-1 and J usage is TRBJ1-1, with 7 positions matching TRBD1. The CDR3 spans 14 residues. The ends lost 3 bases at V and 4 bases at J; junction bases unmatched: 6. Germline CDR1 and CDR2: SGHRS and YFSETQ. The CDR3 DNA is TGCGCCAGCAGCTCCGCCCAGGGGGGCACTGAAGCTTTCTTT. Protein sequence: CASSSAQGGTEAFF.

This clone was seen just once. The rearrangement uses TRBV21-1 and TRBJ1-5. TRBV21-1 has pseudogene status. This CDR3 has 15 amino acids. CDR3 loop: CASSKGILEGQPQHF. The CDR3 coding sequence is TGTGCCAGCAGCAAAGGCATCCTTGAGGGTCAGCCCCAGCATTTT.

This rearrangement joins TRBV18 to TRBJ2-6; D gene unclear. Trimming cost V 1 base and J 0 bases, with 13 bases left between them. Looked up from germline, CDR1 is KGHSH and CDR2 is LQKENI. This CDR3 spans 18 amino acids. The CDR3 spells CASSPLRVVHSGANVLTF. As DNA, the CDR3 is TGTGCCAGCTCACCACTGCGCGTCGTCCACTCTGGGGCCAACGTCCTGACTTTC. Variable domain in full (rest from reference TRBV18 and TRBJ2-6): NAGVMQNPRHLVRRRGQEARLRCSPMKGHSHVYWYRQLPEEGLKFMVYLQKENIIDESGMPKERFSAEFPKEGPSILRIQQVVRGDSAAYFCASSPLRVVHSGANVLTFGAGSRLTVL.